This T cell receptor (beta chain) was observed in a study of cytomegalovirus exposure and HLA in healthy donors. Primers: 60 Vbeta forward and 13 Jbeta reverse. TCRdb keeps only in-frame clones here, not all; method: immunoSEQ multiplex PCR. Counted here are about 140,000 clones, 60% to 80% occurring once; the ten biggest clones make up 5.1%. Germline loops: CDR1 GTSNPN, CDR2 SVGIG (reference sequence). The CDR3 is 17 residues long. Trimming cost V 0 bases and J 1 base, with 13 bases left between them. The sample was PBMCs. The chain combines TRBV30 with TRBJ1-6; D unclear. The TCR comes from a male donor in good health and CMV-seronegative. CDR3 DNA sequence: TGTGCCTGGAGTGTACGGGCTAGCGGATCCTATAATTCACCCCTCCACTTT. Its protein is CAWSVRASGSYNSPLHF.